The present TCR beta chain was sequenced within a study of T cells in Graves' hyperthyroidism and ophthalmopathy. Study background: It was at initial diagnosis, before any treatment, that peripheral blood was collected.

Amplification of TCR beta CDR3 regions used RNA as the template. First-round RT-PCR of the TCR CDR3 relied on the HTBI primer set. TCRdb recomputed calls from the multiplex PCR reads with MiXCR, one row per CDR3 protein. In the table there are about 400,000 distinct CDR3 sequences, less than 20% of which are singletons. Exclusion followed for patients with uncontrolled infection, other autoimmune disease, pregnancy or lactation. In regard to this clonotype: Its specificity is not known.

V trimming: 6 bases; J trimming: 5 bases; junction bases outside the gene matches: 4. The CDR3 extends over 15 amino acids. Germline-derived CDR1 and CDR2 are SNHLY and FYNNEI. Findings of the study overall: Ophthalmopathy was told apart from stable hyperthyroidism by a 13 V-J model. Blood samples included most of the expanded thyroid clonotypes exceeding 0.001.

The sample comprised blood. This chain uses TRBV2 with TRBJ2-2; 12 bases match TRBD2. The clonotype comes from a woman younger than 35 with Graves' hyperthyroidism that later progressed to Graves' ophthalmopathy. This CDR3 is CASRLTSGRTGELFF. In DNA, the CDR3 is TGTGCCAGCAGGTTGACTAGCGGGAGAACCGGGGAGCTGTTTTTT. The full variable domain, in which reference TRBV2 and TRBJ2-2 provide the parts outside the CDR3, is EPEVTQTPSHQVTQMGQEVILRCVPISNHLYFYWYRQILGQKVEFLVSFYNNEISEKSEIFDDQFSVERPDGSNFTLKIRSTKLEDSAMYFCASRLTSGRTGELFFGEGSRLTVL.